This T cell receptor (beta chain) was profiled in a study of T cell responses to AZD1222 COVID-19 vaccine. Findings and limits, study-wide: It was only after the peak T cell response that any repertoires were sampled.

With respect to this clone: Its antigen is unknown.

This table comes from immunoSEQ multiplex PCR, and its TCRdb copy is limited to in-frame clones, with some not included. The sample contains 100,000 to 150,000 clones, around nine tenths of which appear only once. Germline-derived CDR1 and CDR2 are MDHEN and SYDVKM. The CDR3 spans 13 residues. V lost 10 bases and J lost 4; bases outside the gene matches: 8. V gene TRBV28 combines with J gene TRBJ1-1; 8 positions match TRBD1. The receptor was isolated from an adult in good health. The sequencing here drew on peripheral blood, taken on day 0 of AZD1222 vaccination. The CDR3: CATDRAGTTEAFF. The CDR3 coding sequence is TGTGCCACGGACAGGGCAGGAACCACTGAAGCTTTCTTT.